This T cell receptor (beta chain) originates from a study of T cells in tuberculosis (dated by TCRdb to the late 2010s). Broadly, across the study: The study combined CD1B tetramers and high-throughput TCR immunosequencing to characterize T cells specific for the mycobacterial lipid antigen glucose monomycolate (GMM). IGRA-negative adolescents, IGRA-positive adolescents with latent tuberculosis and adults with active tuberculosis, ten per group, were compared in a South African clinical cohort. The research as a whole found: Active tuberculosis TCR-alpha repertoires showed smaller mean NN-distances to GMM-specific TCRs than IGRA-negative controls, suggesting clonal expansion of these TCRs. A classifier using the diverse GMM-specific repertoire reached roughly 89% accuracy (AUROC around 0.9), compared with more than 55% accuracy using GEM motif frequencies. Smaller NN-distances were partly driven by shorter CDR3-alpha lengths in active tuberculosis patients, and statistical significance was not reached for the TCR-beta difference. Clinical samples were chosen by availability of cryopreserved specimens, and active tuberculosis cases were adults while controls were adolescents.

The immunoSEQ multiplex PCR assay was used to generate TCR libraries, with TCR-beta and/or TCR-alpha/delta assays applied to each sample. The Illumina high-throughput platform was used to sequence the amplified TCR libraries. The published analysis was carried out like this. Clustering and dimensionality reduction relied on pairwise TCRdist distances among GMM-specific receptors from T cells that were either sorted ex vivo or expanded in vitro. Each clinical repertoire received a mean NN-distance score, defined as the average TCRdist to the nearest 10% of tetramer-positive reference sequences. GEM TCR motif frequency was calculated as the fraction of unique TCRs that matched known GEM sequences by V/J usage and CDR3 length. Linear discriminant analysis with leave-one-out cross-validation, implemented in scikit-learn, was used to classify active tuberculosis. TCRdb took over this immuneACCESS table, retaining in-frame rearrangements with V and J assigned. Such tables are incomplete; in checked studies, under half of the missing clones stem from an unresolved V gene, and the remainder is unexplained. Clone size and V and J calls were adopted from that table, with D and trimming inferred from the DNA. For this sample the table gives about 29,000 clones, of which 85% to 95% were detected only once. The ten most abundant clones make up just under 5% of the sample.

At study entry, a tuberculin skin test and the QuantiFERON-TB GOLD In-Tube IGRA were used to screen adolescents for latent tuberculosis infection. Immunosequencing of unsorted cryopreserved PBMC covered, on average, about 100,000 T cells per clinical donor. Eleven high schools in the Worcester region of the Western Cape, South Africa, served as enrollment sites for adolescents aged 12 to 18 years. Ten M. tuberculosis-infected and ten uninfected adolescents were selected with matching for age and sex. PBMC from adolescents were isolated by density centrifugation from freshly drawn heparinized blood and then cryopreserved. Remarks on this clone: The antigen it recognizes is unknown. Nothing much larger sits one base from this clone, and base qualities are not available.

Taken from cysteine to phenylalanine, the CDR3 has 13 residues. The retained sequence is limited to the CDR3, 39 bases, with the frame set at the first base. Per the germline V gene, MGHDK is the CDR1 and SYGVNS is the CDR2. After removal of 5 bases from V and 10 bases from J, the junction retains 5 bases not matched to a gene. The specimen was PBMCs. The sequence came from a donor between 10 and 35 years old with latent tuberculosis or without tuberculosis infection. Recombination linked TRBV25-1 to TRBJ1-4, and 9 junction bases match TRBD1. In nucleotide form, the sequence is TGTGCCAGCAGTCCGGGACAGGGTCCAAAACTGTTTTTT. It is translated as CASSPGQGPKLFF.